These 10 T cell receptor beta chains came from one sample sequenced in a study of molecular identifiers for immune sequencing clone quantification. MiXCR was run by TCRdb on the PCR reads, yielding one entry per CDR3 protein. The data hold more than 550,000 distinct CDR3 sequences, with roughly 25% observed a single time. The sequencing input was naive CD8+ T cells from blood, with Jurkat cell RNA spiked in. Specified subset: FACS-sorted CD8+CD4-CCR7+CD45RA+ naive T cells. These receptors came from a human donor in good health. Some libraries in this study had Jurkat cell RNA spiked in.

The rearrangement joins TRBV20-1 to TRBJ2-1, with TRBD2 identical over 13 bases. CDR1 is DFQATT, CDR2 SNEGSKA, per germline (reference sequence). The CDR3 loop spans 17 amino acids. V dropped 3 bases and J dropped 6; count of bases not matched to a gene: 11. This CDR3 is CSARATILAGGPNEQFF. The CDR3 DNA reads TGCAGTGCTAGGGCGACCATACTAGCGGGGGGGCCCAATGAGCAGTTCTTC.

For this clonotype: A much larger clone lies a single base off, so this may be a read error. V gene TRBV27 combines with J gene TRBJ1-2; D not resolved. Deletions cut 8 bases from V and 5 bases from J, with 15 bases between. This CDR3 contains 13 residues. CDR1 MNHEY and CDR2 SMNVEV come from the germline V gene (reference sequence). The CDR3: CASGYSLKYGYTF. The CDR3 DNA sequence: TGTGCCAGCGGGTACTCTCTAAAATATGGCTACACCTTC.

The V call is TRBV25-1, the J call TRBJ2-5; D might be TRBD1 or TRBD2, each matching 6 bases. Germline V gene data show CDR1 as MGHDK and CDR2 as SYGVNS. V was shortened by 4 bases and J by 5 bases, with 14 bases between the two germline ends. The CDR3 totals 14 residues. The DNA of the CDR3 is TGTGCCAGCAGTGCAGTTGGGGGGCGGGAGACCCAGTACTTC. This translates into CASSAVGGRETQYF.

The chain combines TRBV6-5 with TRBJ2-5; 7 positions agree with TRBD1. This CDR3 region has 17 residues. The V gene end was trimmed by 4 bases and the J gene end by 2 bases; junction bases not matched to a gene: 13. Looked up from germline, CDR1 is MNHEY and CDR2 is SVGAGI. The CDR3 region has the DNA TGTGCCAGCAGTTCCGAATTGACAGGGATCAGTCAAGAGACCCAGTACTTC. This gives the protein CASSSELTGISQETQYF.

As for this clonotype: A read error is possible here, since a much larger clone lies one base away. V usage is TRBV6-2 or TRBV6-3 and J usage is TRBJ2-1; D not resolved. This CDR3 region has 12 residues. V was clipped by 11 bases and J by 7 bases, with 15 bases between them. CDR1 is MNHEY, CDR2 SVGEGT, per germline. The CDR3 is CAGGRSLNEQFF. The CDR3 nucleotides are TGTGCCGGCGGCCGTAGTCTTAATGAGCAGTTCTTC.

There are a few counts of this clonotype. V and J are TRBV19 and TRBJ1-5; D remains unclear. CDR1 LNHDA and CDR2 SQIVND come from the germline V gene (reference sequence). V lost 0 bases and J lost 7, with 13 bases in between. The CDR3 spans 15 residues. The CDR3 nucleotides are TGTGCCAGTAGTATAGATGCCGGGGTTGGGCAGCCCCAGCATTTT. Protein sequence: CASSIDAGVGQPQHF.

The V gene is TRBV6-2 or TRBV6-3, the J gene TRBJ2-1; tentatively, D is TRBD1 or TRBD2 (5 bases each). CDR3 size: 13 residues. Trimming removed 5 bases from V and 7 bases from J, with 12 bases in between. Germline-derived CDR1 and CDR2 are MNHEY and SVGEGT. The CDR3 spells CASSVGGWNEQFF. CDR3 nucleotide sequence: TGTGCCAGCAGTGTTGGGGGTTGGAATGAGCAGTTCTTC.

For this clonotype: A much larger clonotype is one base distant, so this may be a read error. This sequence joins TRBV4-3 and TRBJ1-1; TRBD1 is a possible D gene (5 bases). The CDR3 runs 14 residues. The germline gives CDR1 LGHNA, CDR2 YSLEER. With 5 bases removed from V and 3 bases from J, the gap between germline ends came to 13 bases. The CDR3 protein is CASSSDRGYTEAFF. The CDR3 coding sequence is TGCGCCAGCAGCTCCGATCGGGGGTACACTGAAGCTTTCTTT.

This clonotype appeared a few times. The rearrangement uses TRBV7-8 and TRBJ1-2; 8 positions agree with TRBD1. Trimming removed 3 bases from V and 0 bases from J; junction bases left unmatched: 12. Germline V lookup: CDR1 SGHVS, CDR2 FQNEAQ. CDR3 size: 18 residues. CDR3 protein: CASSLDRTGMSPNYGYTF. CDR3 bases: TGTGCCAGCAGCTTGGACAGGACAGGGATGTCCCCTAACTATGGCTACACCTTC.

There are a few counts of this clonotype. V and J are TRBV28 and TRBJ1-1, with a tentative D call TRBD1 (5 bases). V was cut by 1 base and J by 5 bases, with 17 bases left in between. From germline, CDR1 is MDHEN and CDR2 SYDVKM. This CDR3 spans 16 amino acids. The CDR3 DNA is TGTGCCAGCAGTTTATTCAGAACAGGTTCGGTGACTGAAGCTTTCTTT. Translation: CASSLFRTGSVTEAFF.